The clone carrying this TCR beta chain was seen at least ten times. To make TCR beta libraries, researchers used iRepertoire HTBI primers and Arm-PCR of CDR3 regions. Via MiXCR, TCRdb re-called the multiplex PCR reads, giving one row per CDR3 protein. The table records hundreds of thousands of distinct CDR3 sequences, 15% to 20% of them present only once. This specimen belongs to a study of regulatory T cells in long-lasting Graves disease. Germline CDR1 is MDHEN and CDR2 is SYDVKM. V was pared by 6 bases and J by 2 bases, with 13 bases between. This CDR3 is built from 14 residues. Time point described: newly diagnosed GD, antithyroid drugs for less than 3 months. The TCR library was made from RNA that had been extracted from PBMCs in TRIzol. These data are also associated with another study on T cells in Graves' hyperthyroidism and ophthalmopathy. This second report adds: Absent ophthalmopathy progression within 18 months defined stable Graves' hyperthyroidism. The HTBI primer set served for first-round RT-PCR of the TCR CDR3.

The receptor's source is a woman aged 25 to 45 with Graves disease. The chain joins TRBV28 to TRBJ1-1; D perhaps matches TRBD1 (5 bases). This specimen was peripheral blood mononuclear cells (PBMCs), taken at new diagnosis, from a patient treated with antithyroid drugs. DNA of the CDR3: TGTGCCAGCAGCCCAGGGAGATTAAACACTGAAGCTTTCTTT. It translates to CASSPGRLNTEAFF.